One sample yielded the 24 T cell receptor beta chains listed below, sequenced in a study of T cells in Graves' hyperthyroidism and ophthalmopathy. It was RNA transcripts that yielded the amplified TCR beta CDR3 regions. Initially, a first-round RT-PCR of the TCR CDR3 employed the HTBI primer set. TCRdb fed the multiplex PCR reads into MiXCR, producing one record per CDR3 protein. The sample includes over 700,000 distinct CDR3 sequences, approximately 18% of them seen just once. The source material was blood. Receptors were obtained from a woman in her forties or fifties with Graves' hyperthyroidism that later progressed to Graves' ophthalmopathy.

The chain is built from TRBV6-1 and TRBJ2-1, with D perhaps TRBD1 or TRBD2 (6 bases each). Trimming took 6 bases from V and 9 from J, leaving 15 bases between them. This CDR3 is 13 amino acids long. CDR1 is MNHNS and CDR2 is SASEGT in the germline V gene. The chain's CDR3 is CASSALGGTEQFF. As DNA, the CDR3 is TGTGCCAGCAGCGCCCTGGGGGGCACTGAGCAGTTCTTC.

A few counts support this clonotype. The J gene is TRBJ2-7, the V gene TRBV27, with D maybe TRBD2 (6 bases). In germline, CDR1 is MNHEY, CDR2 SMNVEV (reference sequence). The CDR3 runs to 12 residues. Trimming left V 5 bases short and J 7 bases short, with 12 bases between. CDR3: CASSRDLGEQYF. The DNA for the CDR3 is TGTGCCAGCAGTCGGGACTTGGGGGAGCAGTACTTC.

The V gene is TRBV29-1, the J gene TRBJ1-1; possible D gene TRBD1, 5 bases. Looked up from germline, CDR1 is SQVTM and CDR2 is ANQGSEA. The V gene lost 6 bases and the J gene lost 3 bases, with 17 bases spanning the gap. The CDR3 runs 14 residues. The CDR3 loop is CSVAPGTQHTEAFF. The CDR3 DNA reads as TGCAGCGTCGCCCCTGGGACGCAACACACTGAAGCTTTCTTT.

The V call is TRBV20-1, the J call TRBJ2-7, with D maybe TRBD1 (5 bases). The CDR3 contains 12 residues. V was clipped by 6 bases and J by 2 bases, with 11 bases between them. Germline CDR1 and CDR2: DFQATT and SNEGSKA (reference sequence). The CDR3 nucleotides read TGCAGTGCCGAGACAGTGGCCTACGAGCAGTACTTC. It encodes CSAETVAYEQYF.

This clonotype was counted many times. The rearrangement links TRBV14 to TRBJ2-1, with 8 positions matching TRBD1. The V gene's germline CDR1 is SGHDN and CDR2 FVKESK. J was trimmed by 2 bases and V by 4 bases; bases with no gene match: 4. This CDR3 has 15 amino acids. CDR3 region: CASSRQGRTYNEQFF. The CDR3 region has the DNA TGTGCCAGCAGCCGACAGGGGCGCACCTACAATGAGCAGTTCTTC.

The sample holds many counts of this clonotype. In DNA form, the CDR3 reads TGCGCCAGCAGCTTATGGGGTGGCCAGCCCCAGCATTTT. Amino acids: CASSLWGGQPQHF. The chain has TRBV5-1 and TRBJ1-5; D unclear. The ends were cut back, 2 bases at V and 7 bases at J, with 10 bases in the middle. The CDR3 runs 13 residues. CDR1 is SGHRS, CDR2 YFSETQ, per germline.

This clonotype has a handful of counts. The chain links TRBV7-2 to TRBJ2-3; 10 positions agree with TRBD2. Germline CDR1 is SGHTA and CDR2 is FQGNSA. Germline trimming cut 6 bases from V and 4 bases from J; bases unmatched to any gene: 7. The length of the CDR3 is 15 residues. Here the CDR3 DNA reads TGTGCCAGCAGGCGGGAGCGGGGGGGGGCAGATACGCAGTATTTT. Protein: CASRRERGGADTQYF.

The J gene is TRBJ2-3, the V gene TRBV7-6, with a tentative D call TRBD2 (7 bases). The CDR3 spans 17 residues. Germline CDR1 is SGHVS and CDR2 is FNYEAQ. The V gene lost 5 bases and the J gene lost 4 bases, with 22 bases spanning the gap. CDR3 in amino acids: CASSPTYGGLGSDTQYF. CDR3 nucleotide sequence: TGTGCCAGCAGCCCGACTTACGGGGGGCTCGGATCAGATACGCAGTATTTT. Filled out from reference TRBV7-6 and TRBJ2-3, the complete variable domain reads GAGVSQSPRYKVTKRGQDVALRCDPISGHVSLYWYRQALGQGPEFLTYFNYEAQQDKSGLPNDRFSAERPEGSISTLTIQRTEQRDSAMYRCASSPTYGGLGSDTQYFGPGTRLTVL.

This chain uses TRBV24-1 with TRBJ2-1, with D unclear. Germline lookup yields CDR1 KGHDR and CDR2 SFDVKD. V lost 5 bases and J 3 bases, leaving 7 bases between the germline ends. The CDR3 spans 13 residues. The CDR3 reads CATSVGHYNEQFF. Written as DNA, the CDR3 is TGTGCCACCAGTGTCGGGCACTACAATGAGCAGTTCTTC.

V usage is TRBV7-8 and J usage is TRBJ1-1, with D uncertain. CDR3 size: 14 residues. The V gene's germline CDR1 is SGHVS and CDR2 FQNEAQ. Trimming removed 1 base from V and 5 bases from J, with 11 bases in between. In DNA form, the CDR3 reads TGTGCCAGCAGCTTAGTACTGGGATGGACTGAAGCTTTCTTT. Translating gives CASSLVLGWTEAFF.

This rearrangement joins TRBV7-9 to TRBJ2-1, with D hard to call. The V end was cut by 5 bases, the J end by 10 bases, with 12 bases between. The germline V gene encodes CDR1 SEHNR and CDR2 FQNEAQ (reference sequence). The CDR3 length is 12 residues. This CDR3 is CASSQLITEQFF. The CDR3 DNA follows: TGTGCCAGCAGCCAGCTGATCACGGAGCAGTTCTTC.

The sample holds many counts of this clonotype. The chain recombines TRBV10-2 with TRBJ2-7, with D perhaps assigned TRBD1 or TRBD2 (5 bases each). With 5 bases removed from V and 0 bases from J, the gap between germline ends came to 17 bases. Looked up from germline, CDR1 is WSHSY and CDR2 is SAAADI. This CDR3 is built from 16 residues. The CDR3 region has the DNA TGCGCCAGCAGTCGAGGGGTCAGGAGGAGCTCCTACGAGCAGTACTTC. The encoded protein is CASSRGVRRSSYEQYF.

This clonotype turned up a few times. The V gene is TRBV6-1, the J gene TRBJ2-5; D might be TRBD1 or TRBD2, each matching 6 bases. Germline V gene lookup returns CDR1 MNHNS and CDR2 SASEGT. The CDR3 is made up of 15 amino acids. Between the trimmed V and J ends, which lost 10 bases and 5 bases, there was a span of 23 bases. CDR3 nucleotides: TGTGCCACCAAGGTCGTCCCGGGGGCGCGGGAGACCCAGTACTTC. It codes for CATKVVPGARETQYF.

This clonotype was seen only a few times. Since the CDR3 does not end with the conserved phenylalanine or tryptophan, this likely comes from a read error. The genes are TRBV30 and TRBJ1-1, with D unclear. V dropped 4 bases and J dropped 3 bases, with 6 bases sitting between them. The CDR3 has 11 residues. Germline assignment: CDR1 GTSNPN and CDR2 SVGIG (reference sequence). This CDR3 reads CAWKAHTEAFL. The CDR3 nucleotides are TGTGCCTGGAAGGCCCACACTGAAGCTTTCCTT.

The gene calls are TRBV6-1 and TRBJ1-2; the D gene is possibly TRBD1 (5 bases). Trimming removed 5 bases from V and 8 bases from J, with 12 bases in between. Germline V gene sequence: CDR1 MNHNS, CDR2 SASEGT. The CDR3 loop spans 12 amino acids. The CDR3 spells CASSRGVGGYTF. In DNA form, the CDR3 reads TGTGCCAGCAGTCGGGGGGTCGGGGGCTACACCTTC.

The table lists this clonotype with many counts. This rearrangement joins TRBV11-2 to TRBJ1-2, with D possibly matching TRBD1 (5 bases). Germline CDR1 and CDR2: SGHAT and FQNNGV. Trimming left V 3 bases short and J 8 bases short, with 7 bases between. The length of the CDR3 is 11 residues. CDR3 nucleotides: TGTGCCAGCAGCTTTGGGGGGGGCTACACCTTC. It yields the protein CASSFGGGYTF. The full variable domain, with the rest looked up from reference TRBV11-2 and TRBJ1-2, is EAGVAQSPRYKIIEKRQSVAFWCNPISGHATLYWYQQILGQGPKLLIQFQNNGVVDDSQLPKDRFSAERLKGVDSTLKIQPAKLEDSAVYLCASSFGGGYTFGSGTRLTVV.

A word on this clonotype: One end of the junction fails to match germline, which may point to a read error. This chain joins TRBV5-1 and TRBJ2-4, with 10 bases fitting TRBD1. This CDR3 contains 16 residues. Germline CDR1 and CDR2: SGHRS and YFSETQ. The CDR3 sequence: CTSSLDFGQGVDIQYF. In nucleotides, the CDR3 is TGCACCAGCAGCCTGGACTTCGGACAGGGGGTGGACATTCAGTACTTC.

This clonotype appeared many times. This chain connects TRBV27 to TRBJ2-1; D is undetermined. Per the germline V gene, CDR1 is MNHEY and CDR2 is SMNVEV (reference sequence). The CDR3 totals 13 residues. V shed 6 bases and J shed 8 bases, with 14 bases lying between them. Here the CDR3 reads CASSLRLWDEQFF. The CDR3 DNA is TGTGCCAGCAGCTTAAGGCTCTGGGATGAGCAGTTCTTC.

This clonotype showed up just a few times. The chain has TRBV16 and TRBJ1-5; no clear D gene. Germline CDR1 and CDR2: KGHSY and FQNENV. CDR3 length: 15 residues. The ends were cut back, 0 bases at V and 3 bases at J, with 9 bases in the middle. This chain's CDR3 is CASSQSPPYNQPQHF. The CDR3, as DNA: TGTGCCAGCAGCCAATCTCCGCCCTACAATCAGCCCCAGCATTTT.

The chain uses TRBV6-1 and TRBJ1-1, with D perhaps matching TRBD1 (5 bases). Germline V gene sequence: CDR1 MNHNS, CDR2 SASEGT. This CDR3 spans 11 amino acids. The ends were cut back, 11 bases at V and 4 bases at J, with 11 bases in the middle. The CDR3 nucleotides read TGTGCCTGCCTGGGGCCCACTGAAGCTTTCTTT. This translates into CACLGPTEAFF.

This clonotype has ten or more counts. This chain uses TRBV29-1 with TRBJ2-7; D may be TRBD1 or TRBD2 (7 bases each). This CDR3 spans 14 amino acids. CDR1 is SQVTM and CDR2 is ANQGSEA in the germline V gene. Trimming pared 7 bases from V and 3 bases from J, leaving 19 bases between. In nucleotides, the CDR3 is TGCAGCGCACTGAGGGGGGGACAGAGCTACGAGCAGTACTTC. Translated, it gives CSALRGGQSYEQYF.

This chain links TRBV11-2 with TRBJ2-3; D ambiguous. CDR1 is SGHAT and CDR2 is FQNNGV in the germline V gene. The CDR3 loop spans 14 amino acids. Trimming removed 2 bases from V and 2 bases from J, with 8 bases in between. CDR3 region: CASSLNPTTDTQYF. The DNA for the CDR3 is TGTGCCAGCAGCTTAAACCCTACCACAGATACGCAGTATTTT.

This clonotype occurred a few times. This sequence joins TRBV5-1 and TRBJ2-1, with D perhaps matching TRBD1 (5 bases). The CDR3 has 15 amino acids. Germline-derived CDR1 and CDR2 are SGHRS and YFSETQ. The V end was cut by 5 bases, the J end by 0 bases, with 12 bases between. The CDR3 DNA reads TGCGCCAGCAGTCCAGGGTCCGGCTCCTACAATGAGCAGTTCTTC. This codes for CASSPGSGSYNEQFF.

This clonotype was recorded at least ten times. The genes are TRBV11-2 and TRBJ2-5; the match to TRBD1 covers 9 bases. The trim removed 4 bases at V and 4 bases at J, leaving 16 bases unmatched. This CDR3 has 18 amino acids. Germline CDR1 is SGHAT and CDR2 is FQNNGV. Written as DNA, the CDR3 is TGTGCCAGCAGCTCCCTACGGGAAACAGGGGGCTGGAGAGAGACCCAGTACTTC. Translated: CASSSLRETGGWRETQYF.